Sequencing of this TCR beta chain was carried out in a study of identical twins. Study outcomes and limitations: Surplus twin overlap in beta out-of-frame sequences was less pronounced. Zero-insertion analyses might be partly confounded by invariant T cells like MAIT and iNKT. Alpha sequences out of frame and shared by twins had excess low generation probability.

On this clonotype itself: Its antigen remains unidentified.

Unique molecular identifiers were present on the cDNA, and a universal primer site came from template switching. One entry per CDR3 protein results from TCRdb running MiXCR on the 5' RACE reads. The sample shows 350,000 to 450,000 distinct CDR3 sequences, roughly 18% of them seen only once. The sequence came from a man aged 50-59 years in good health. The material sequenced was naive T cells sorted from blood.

The CDR3 DNA reads as TGTGCCAGCAGCCAAGAGACAGCTTTCGGGGCCAACGTCCTGACTTTC. It yields the protein CASSQETAFGANVLTF. The chain recombines TRBV4-2 with TRBJ2-6; a possible D gene is TRBD1 (5 bases). V gave up 0 bases and J gave up 4 bases, with 10 bases separating them. Germline V gene lookup returns CDR1 LGHNA and CDR2 YNFKEQ. This CDR3 spans 16 amino acids.